This T cell receptor beta chain derives from a study of cytomegalovirus exposure and HLA in healthy donors. Study as a whole: A subsequent analysis stated that the 100 to 150 validation repertoires were run on the same platform as the 650 to 850 first-cohort repertoires. Findings of the study overall: The investigators catalogued 160 or so TCR beta chains as cytomegalovirus-associated. The finding came from a later analysis; first-cohort TCR clusters tended to co-occur in the roughly 120 validation repertoires.

The assay was immunoSEQ multiplex PCR, and TCRdb's table has in-frame clones only and misses some. The sample contains over 60,000 clones, more than 95% of which appear only once. Note on this clone: Its antigen remains unknown.

CDR3 length: 15 residues. V was shortened by 5 bases and J by 0 bases, with 14 bases between the two germline ends. Germline values: CDR1 GTSNPN, CDR2 SVGIG (reference sequence). The source material was PBMCs. The clonotype was recovered from a man younger than 30 in good health and CMV-seronegative. This chain links TRBV30 with TRBJ1-3; D is possibly TRBD1 (5 bases). In nucleotides, the CDR3 is TGTGCCTGGGGCTTGGGGCTCCTCTCTGGAAACACCATATATTTT. Translating gives CAWGLGLLSGNTIYF.